The source of this T cell receptor (beta chain) is a study of T-cell reconstitution after alpha-beta-depleted transplantation in children. This CDR3 has 15 amino acids. V was pared by 7 bases and J by 2 bases, with 18 bases between. Study findings and constraints: Several hundred expanded graft clones reportedly were the source of alpha-beta T cells about two months after transplant. It was surviving recipient T cells and thymic progenitors that gave some patients high TCRbeta diversity at day 60. From newly produced T cells came most of the T-cell counts and diversity one year after transplant.

This clonotype was observed at least ten times. The target antigen is unknown. TCRbeta library construction was performed incorporating unique molecular identifiers. A single record per CDR3 protein comes from TCRdb applying MiXCR to the PCR reads. Among about 600,000 distinct CDR3 sequences listed, about 23% were seen once. The sequenced sample was PBMCs, mostly from graft donor cells, obtained 360 days after TCRalphabeta/CD19-depleted stem cell transplant. The V and J genes are TRBV12-3 or TRBV12-4 and TRBJ2-7; D possibly corresponds to TRBD1 (6 bases). This receptor was taken from a boy under two years old who had a stem cell transplant for acute myeloid leukemia, so the T cells may come from the graft donor. The CDR3 DNA sequence: TGTGCCAGCAACCGGGACATCATTACAGCCTACGAGCAGTACGTC. Protein sequence: CASNRDIITAYEQYV.